These T cell receptor beta chains were read from a single sample in a study of spatial heterogeneity in lung cancer. TCRdb re-analysed the 5' RACE reads in MiXCR, keeping a single row per CDR3 protein. Of roughly 17,000 distinct CDR3 sequences in the sample, about a fifth were seen once. The specimen comprised PBMCs, sampled at surgery. The receptors were sampled from a female donor with early-stage non-small cell lung cancer. Each CDR3 is given with its conserved first and last residue. D genes are given only for firm matches. Expanded clones are given a class, and other clones once, few, many or no size at all.

clone size,D gene,V gene,J gene,CDR3 DNA,CDR3 protein
-,-,TRBV7-9,TRBJ2-7,TGTGCCAGCAGCTTGGCGGGATCGGCCGAGCAGTACTTC,CASSLAGSAEQYF
many,-,TRBV28,TRBJ2-7,TGTGCCAGCGGGGCGGGCAGCTCCTACGAGCAGTACTTC,CASGAGSSYEQYF
-,-,TRBV12-5,TRBJ1-1,TGTGCTAGTGGTTCTGCTTTCTTT,CASGSAFF
once,TRBD2,TRBV12-3/TRBV12-4,TRBJ2-7,TGTGCCAGCAGCCGCCTGGGACTAGCGGGAGGCGAGCAGTACTTC,CASSRLGLAGGEQYF
many,-,TRBV20-1,TRBJ1-6,TGCAGTGCGAGAAAGGGGGGGAGCTCCTATAATTCACCCCTCCACTTT,CSARKGGSSYNSPLHF
once,-,TRBV11-2,TRBJ2-5,TGTGCCAGCAGCTCAACTGTGGGCAGGGTCGGGTCCCAGTACTTC,CASSSTVGRVGSQYF
-,TRBD1,TRBV2,TRBJ2-7,TGTGCCAGCAGTGAAGCGGGACAGCAGGCCTACGAGCAGTACTTC,CASSEAGQQAYEQYF
many,-,TRBV25-1,TRBJ2-1,TGTGCCAGCAGTGACTTGCTGGGGTGGGGATACAATGAGCAGTTCTTC,CASSDLLGWGYNEQFF
many,TRBD1,TRBV7-8,TRBJ2-6,TGTGCCAGCAGCTTCAGCGCCAGGGGGTATGCTGGGGCCAACGTCCTGACTTTC,CASSFSARGYAGANVLTF
many,TRBD1,TRBV28,TRBJ2-5,TGTGCCAGCAGTTCCACAGGGGATTCAGAGACCCAGTACTTC,CASSSTGDSETQYF
-,TRBD2,TRBV27,TRBJ2-3,TGTGCCAGCAGTCAAGGGACTACTATCCTCGGAGGGCAGTATTTT,CASSQGTTILGGQYF
many,-,TRBV20-1,TRBJ2-7,TGCAGTGCTAGCGGGGTATTAAACTCCTACGAGCAGTACTTC,CSASGVLNSYEQYF
many,-,TRBV7-8,TRBJ2-7,TGTGCCAGCAGATCCATGGGTGGGTGGTTCGACTACGAGCAGTACTTC,CASRSMGGWFDYEQYF
many,TRBD2,TRBV19,TRBJ2-7,TGTGCCAGTAGCCGGACTAGCGGCCGCTACGAGCAGTACTTC,CASSRTSGRYEQYF
many,-,TRBV29-1,TRBJ2-1,TGCAGCGTTATCATTAGCTCCTACAATGAGCAGTTCTTC,CSVIISSYNEQFF
medium-sized,-,TRBV20-1,TRBJ1-1,TGCAGTGCTAGAGACCGGATACTTAACACTGAAGCTTTCTTT,CSARDRILNTEAFF
-,TRBD2,TRBV20-1,TRBJ2-5,TGCAGCCTCCACCCTGGCGGGAGGAACCAAGAGACCCAGTACTTC,CSLHPGGRNQETQYF
many,-,TRBV11-2,TRBJ1-2,TGTGCCAGCAGCTTAGATGGGGCAGGGCATGGCTATGGCTACACCTTC,CASSLDGAGHGYGYTF
many,TRBD2,TRBV27,TRBJ2-1,TGTGCCAGCAGTTTATTCGGGAGGGCTAGCGGGGGAGTTGGTTTCAATGAGCAGTTCTTC,CASSLFGRASGGVGFNEQFF
-,TRBD1,TRBV6-1,TRBJ2-5,TGTGCCAGCAGTGCGAGACAGGGACGGGAGACCCAGTACTTC,CASSARQGRETQYF
many,-,TRBV24-1,TRBJ2-1,TGTGCCACCAGTGATTTCCCGAGCGGGAATGAGCAGTTCTTC,CATSDFPSGNEQFF
many,TRBD1,TRBV4-2,TRBJ1-1,TGTGCCAGCAGCCAAGGGGCACCGGACAGGGCTGGCACTGAAGCTTTCTTT,CASSQGAPDRAGTEAFF